The clone carrying this T cell receptor (beta chain) was seen just once. Its antigen is as yet unknown. This entry comes from a study of long-term antiretroviral therapy in people with HIV. Study details: The 2015 immediate-ART recommendation came about a decade after the earliest samples.

Run at survey level, the immunoSEQ assay was version v3.0. The data were produced by immunoSEQ multiplex PCR, yet TCRdb's version contains in-frame clones alone and is incomplete. This sample has about 30,000 clones, with roughly 90% found just once. The study, taken as a whole, reports: Pre-ART clonal expansion yielded clones that dominated the repertoire at all time points. Despite increasing after ART, diversity remained lower than that of transplant donor controls.

The origin of this receptor is a man aged 45 to 65 with HIV. Sequences were derived from unsorted PBMCs, sampled 2 years after starting antiretroviral therapy.

The CDR3 reads CSVVSLDLHYNEQFF. As DNA, the CDR3 is TGCAGCGTTGTGTCGTTGGACTTACACTACAATGAGCAGTTCTTC. This chain links TRBV29-1 with TRBJ2-1; D might be TRBD2 (5 bases). CDR1 is SQVTM and CDR2 is ANQGSEA in the germline V gene. Trimming stripped 4 bases from V and 3 bases from J, with 16 bases between. The CDR3 consists of 15 residues.